A single sample is the source of the 17 T cell receptor beta chains below, sequenced in a study of T cells in narcolepsy. TCRdb keeps only in-frame clones here, not all; method: immunoSEQ multiplex PCR. The repertoire consists of approximately 26,000 clones, with 81% occurring once and the leading ten covering around 0.98%. Sequenced: memory (CD45RA-) CD4+ T cells from blood. Receptors were obtained from a human donor in good health.

This clone occurred a few times. The chain carries TRBV4-2 and TRBJ2-3; D gene uncertain. The CDR3 runs 13 residues. Germline values: CDR1 LGHNA, CDR2 YNFKEQ. V lost 0 bases, J lost 8 bases, and 9 bases lay in between. The chain's CDR3 is CASSQETRATQYF. CDR3 nucleotides: TGTGCCAGCAGCCAAGAAACCCGGGCTACGCAGTATTTT.

The rearrangement links TRBV18 to TRBJ1-1; TRBD1 is a possible D gene (5 bases). CDR1 is KGHSH, CDR2 LQKENI, per germline. The V and J ends lost 1 base and 1 base respectively, with 10 bases between them. CDR3 length: 15 amino acids. CDR3 DNA: TGTGCCAGCTCACCACGCGAGGGGAGGAACACTGAAGCTTTCTTT. This translates into CASSPREGRNTEAFF.

The chain combines TRBV29-1 with TRBJ2-1, with D possibly being TRBD2 (6 bases). Between the trimmed V and J ends, which lost 4 bases and 7 bases, there was a span of 8 bases. There are 11 residues in the CDR3. Germline CDR1 and CDR2: SQVTM and ANQGSEA. In DNA form, the CDR3 reads TGCAGCGTTGGTGGGGGGAATGAGCAGTTCTTC. Its protein product is CSVGGGNEQFF.

The DNA for the CDR3 is TGTGCCAGCAGTTACTCGAGAGGGTTCACTGAAGCTTTCTTT. Amino acids: CASSYSRGFTEAFF. The rearrangement links TRBV6-6 to TRBJ1-1; D ambiguous. With 0 bases removed from V and 4 bases from J, the gap between germline ends came to 9 bases. The CDR3 has 14 residues. Germline V gives CDR1 MNHNY, CDR2 SVGAGI (reference sequence).

This clone was counted a few times. The V call is TRBV7-9, the J call TRBJ1-3; D gene ambiguous. Germline-derived CDR1 and CDR2 are SEHNR and FQNEAQ (reference sequence). The CDR3 is 13 amino acids. V gave up 6 bases and J gave up 4 bases, with 10 bases separating them. CDR3 coding DNA: TGTGCCAGCAGTCGGGGATCCGGAAACACCATATATTTT. Protein product: CASSRGSGNTIYF.

CDR3 loop: CASSISPRGDEQFF. For the CDR3, the DNA is TGTGCCAGTAGTATATCCCCGAGGGGCGATGAGCAGTTCTTC. The rearrangement joins TRBV19 to TRBJ2-1, with D perhaps matching TRBD1 or TRBD2 (5 bases each). The V and J ends lost 2 bases and 8 bases respectively, with 13 bases between them. The CDR3 spans 14 residues. CDR1 and CDR2 (germline): LNHDA, SQIVND (reference sequence).

The table lists this clone with a count of one. The J gene is TRBJ1-5, the V gene TRBV28; no firm D call. Germline V gives CDR1 MDHEN, CDR2 SYDVKM. The CDR3 covers 12 residues. The ends were cut back, 2 bases at V and 4 bases at J, with 3 bases in the middle. The CDR3 loop is CASSLGNQPQHF. DNA for the CDR3: TGTGCCAGCAGTTTAGGGAATCAGCCCCAGCATTTT.

This sequence joins TRBV2 and TRBJ1-5; D is unresolved. Trimming took off 4 bases at V and 3 bases at J, with 4 bases between the two ends. CDR1 and CDR2 (germline): SNHLY, FYNNEI. This CDR3 spans 12 amino acids. CDR3 amino acids: CASSGVNQPQHF. CDR3 DNA sequence: TGTGCCAGCAGTGGAGTCAATCAGCCCCAGCATTTT.

The chain uses TRBV2 and TRBJ2-1, with TRBD2 identical over 7 bases. The CDR3 spans 14 residues. V was clipped by 5 bases and J by 6 bases; unmatched bases: 7. From germline, CDR1 is SNHLY and CDR2 FYNNEI. CDR3 DNA sequence: TGTGCCAGCAGTCCCGGACTAGTGAGCAATGAGCAGTTCTTC. As protein: CASSPGLVSNEQFF. Variable domain in full (rest from reference TRBV2 and TRBJ2-1): EPEVTQTPSHQVTQMGQEVILRCVPISNHLYFYWYRQILGQKVEFLVSFYNNEISEKSEIFDDQFSVERPDGSNFTLKIRSTKLEDSAMYFCASSPGLVSNEQFFGPGTRLTVL.

This sequence joins TRBV6-1 and TRBJ1-4; D ambiguous. With 4 bases removed from V and 5 bases from J, the gap between germline ends came to 11 bases. The CDR3 has 14 amino acids. Germline lookup yields CDR1 MNHNS and CDR2 SASEGT. The CDR3 DNA sequence: TGTGCCAGCAGTGCTTTGGACGGGAATGAAAAACTGTTTTTT. Protein: CASSALDGNEKLFF.

Written as DNA, the CDR3 is TGTGCCAGCAGTAGGGGACAGGGGAGGGATCAGCCCCAGCATTTT. Its protein product is CASSRGQGRDQPQHF. The chain couples TRBV6-5 to TRBJ1-5; TRBD1 matches at 10 bases. Germline CDR1 reads MNHEY; CDR2 reads SVGAGI. The CDR3 is 15 residues long. The J segment lost 5 bases and the V segment lost 5 bases, leaving 6 bases of the junction unmatched.

V gene TRBV5-1 combines with J gene TRBJ2-2, with D perhaps matching TRBD2 (6 bases). Trimming left V 1 base short and J 5 bases short, with 9 bases between. CDR1 is SGHRS and CDR2 is YFSETQ in the germline V gene. The CDR3 runs 14 residues. The CDR3, as DNA: TGCGCCAGCAGCTTGCAGGCGGGGACCGGGGAGCTGTTTTTT. As protein: CASSLQAGTGELFF.

This clone occurred once. The chain uses TRBV18 and TRBJ2-2; tentatively, D is TRBD1 (6 bases). V lost 3 bases and J 6 bases, leaving 17 bases between the germline ends. This CDR3 has 16 amino acids. CDR1 and CDR2 from the germline V gene are KGHSH and LQKENI. Here the CDR3 reads CASSPPNRETSGELFF. In DNA form, the CDR3 reads TGTGCCAGCTCACCCCCGAACAGGGAAACGTCCGGGGAGCTGTTTTTT.

The V gene is TRBV5-4, the J gene TRBJ1-4; possible D gene TRBD1, 5 bases. CDR1 is SGHNT and CDR2 is YYREEE in the germline V gene (reference sequence). The CDR3 contains 14 residues. The ends were cut back, 5 bases at V and 4 bases at J, with 12 bases in the middle. Written as DNA, the CDR3 is TGTGCCAGCAGACGGGGGTATCTTAATGAAAAACTGTTTTTT. Translated: CASRRGYLNEKLFF.

This chain joins TRBV30 and TRBJ1-4; tentative D call: TRBD1 (5 bases). Trimming took 2 bases from V and 5 from J, leaving 12 bases between them. This CDR3 spans 14 amino acids. From germline, CDR1 is GTSNPN and CDR2 SVGIG (reference sequence). The CDR3 loop reads CAWSTGGKNEKLFF. The CDR3 coding sequence is TGTGCCTGGAGTACGGGGGGGAAGAATGAAAAACTGTTTTTT.

The rearrangement joins TRBV7-6 to TRBJ2-3; possible D gene TRBD2, 6 bases. CDR1 is SGHVS, CDR2 FNYEAQ, per germline. This CDR3 is 16 amino acids long. Trimming left V 0 bases short and J 4 bases short, with 14 bases between. This CDR3 reads CASSLATSKVADTQYF. The CDR3 DNA sequence: TGTGCCAGCAGCTTAGCAACTAGCAAGGTAGCAGATACGCAGTATTTT.

The V and J genes are TRBV6-4 and TRBJ2-2, with D unresolved. Looked up from germline, CDR1 is MRHNA and CDR2 is SNTAGT. CDR3 length: 15 amino acids. Trimming cost V 2 bases and J 6 bases, with 13 bases left between them. CDR3 sequence reads: CASSDPLLGAGELFF. CDR3 in DNA: TGTGCCAGCAGTGACCCCCTCCTTGGAGCCGGGGAGCTGTTTTTT.